The clone carrying this T cell receptor (beta chain) was counted a few times. Its antigen is as yet unknown. The sample is drawn from a study of human T cells and chemical hapten exposure. CDR1 and CDR2 (germline): LGHNA, YSLEER. V was cut by 0 bases and J by 4 bases, with 12 bases left in between. This CDR3 region has 16 residues. Study outcomes and limitations: With DPC sensitization, TCRs exceeding 1 in 1000 frequency showed no change.

Stated time point: patch test 3, about 24 weeks after DPC sensitization. Treatment reported: therapeutic diphenylcyclopropenone sensitization with weekly scalp DPC. One entry per CDR3 protein, called by TCRdb with MiXCR from the RACE reads. Of about 160,000 distinct CDR3 sequences listed, 25% to 35% were seen once; the top ten hold 2.1%. The chain carries TRBV4-3 and TRBJ1-4; D is undetermined. The clonotype originates from a woman younger than 30 with alopecia areata. Some clones in this sample may be carry-over from other donors' samples. The material sequenced was whole blood, taken in connection with sensitization to the hapten diphenylcyclopropenone (DPC). The DNA for the CDR3 is TGCGCCAGCAGCCAAGATCTTTGGCAGTTTAATGAAAAACTGTTTTTT. Amino acids: CASSQDLWQFNEKLFF.